This T cell receptor (beta chain) was found in a study of blood T cell repertoires in COVID-19. Looking at the study overall: In each case, the material was cDNA or gDNA derived from T cells, B-cell-depleted T cells, or PBMCs.

As processed by the authors: Using reference gene primer amplification, nucleated cell counts were estimated. TCRdb's copy holds only in-frame clones and misses some; the assay was immunoSEQ multiplex PCR. Clone size and the V and J calls come from that table; the DNA yielded D and trimming. Here the sample spans approximately 45,000 clones, around nine tenths being singletons. Germline assignment: CDR1 SGHVS and CDR2 FNYEAQ. V was pared by 3 bases and J by 5 bases, with 6 bases of the junction left unmatched. The CDR3 length is 15 residues. This TCR derives from a woman aged 40-49 years with acute or convalescent COVID-19. The sample taken for sequencing was peripheral blood. The chain combines TRBV7-6 with TRBJ2-1; 8 positions agree with TRBD2. This CDR3 is CASSLGLVLNNEQFF. As DNA, the CDR3 is TGTGCCAGCAGCTTGGGACTAGTCCTAAACAATGAGCAGTTCTTC.